The sample holds a few counts of the clone carrying this TCR beta chain. What it binds is unknown. Trimming took 4 bases from V and 7 from J, leaving 14 bases between them. This CDR3 has 14 residues. Germline V gene lookup returns CDR1 SGHRS and CDR2 YFSETQ. This specimen comes from a study of T cells after yellow fever vaccination. It was through 5'RACE template switching that TCR cDNA was made, with a universal primer site and UMIs added. TCRdb called the 5' RACE reads again in MiXCR, with one record for every CDR3 protein. The sample lists approximately 450,000 distinct CDR3 sequences; roughly 20% were seen once. Study-wide findings and caveats: Booster sampling recovered most clones from primary vaccination (around 97% CD4, approximately 90% CD8). FACS-sorted repertoires could contain abundant clonotypes contaminating from the bulk population. Though it reached lower strength, the secondary response hit its peak faster, day 5 versus 15.

The genes are TRBV5-1 and TRBJ1-4; weak D call: TRBD1 (5 bases). The sequences come from PBMCs, collected before the yellow fever booster vaccination. The clonotype was recovered from a man aged 18 to 30 who received the YFV17D yellow fever vaccine. The CDR3 reads CASSPRPGGEKLFF. In DNA form, the CDR3 reads TGCGCCAGCAGCCCGAGGCCTGGGGGTGAAAAACTGTTTTTT.